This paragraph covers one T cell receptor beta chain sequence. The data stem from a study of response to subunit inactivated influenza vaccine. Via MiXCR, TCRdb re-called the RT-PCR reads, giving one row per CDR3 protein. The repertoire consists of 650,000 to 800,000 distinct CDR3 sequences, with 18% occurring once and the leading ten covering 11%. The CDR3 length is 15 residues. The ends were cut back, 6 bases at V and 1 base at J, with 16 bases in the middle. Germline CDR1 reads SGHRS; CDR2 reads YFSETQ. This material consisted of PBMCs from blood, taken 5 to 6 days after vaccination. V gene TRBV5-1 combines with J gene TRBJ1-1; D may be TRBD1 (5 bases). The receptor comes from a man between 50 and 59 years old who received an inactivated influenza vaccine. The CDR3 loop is CASTPLGQPNTEAFF. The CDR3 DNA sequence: TGCGCCAGCACCCCCCTGGGGCAGCCGAACACTGAAGCTTTCTTT.